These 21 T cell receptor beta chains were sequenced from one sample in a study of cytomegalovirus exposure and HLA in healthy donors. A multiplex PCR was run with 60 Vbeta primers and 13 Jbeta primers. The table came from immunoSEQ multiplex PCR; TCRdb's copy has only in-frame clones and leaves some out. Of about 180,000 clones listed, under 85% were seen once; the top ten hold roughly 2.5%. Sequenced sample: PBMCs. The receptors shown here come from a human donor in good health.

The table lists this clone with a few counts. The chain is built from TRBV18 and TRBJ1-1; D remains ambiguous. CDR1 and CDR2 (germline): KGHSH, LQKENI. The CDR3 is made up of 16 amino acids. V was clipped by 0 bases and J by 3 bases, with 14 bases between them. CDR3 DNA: TGTGCCAGCTCACCACCAAGTTTTCGGGGAGACACTGAAGCTTTCTTT. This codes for CASSPPSFRGDTEAFF.

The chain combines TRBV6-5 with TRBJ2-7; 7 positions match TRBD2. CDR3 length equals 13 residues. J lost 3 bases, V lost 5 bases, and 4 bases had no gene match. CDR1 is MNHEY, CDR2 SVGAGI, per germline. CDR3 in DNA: TGTGCCAGCAGTACCCCGGGGGGCTACGAGCAGTACTTC. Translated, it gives CASSTPGGYEQYF.

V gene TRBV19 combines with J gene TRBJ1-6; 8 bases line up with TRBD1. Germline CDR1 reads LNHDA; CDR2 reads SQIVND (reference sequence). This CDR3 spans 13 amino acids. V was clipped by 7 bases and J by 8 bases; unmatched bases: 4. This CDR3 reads CASNGQGYSPLHF. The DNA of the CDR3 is TGTGCCAGTAACGGACAGGGTTATTCACCCCTCCACTTT.

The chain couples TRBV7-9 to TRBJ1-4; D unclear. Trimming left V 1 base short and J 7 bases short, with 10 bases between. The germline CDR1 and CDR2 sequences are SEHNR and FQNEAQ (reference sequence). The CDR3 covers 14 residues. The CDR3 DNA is TGTGCCAGCAGCTTAGAAGGCGGCGGTGAAAAACTGTTTTTT. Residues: CASSLEGGGEKLFF.

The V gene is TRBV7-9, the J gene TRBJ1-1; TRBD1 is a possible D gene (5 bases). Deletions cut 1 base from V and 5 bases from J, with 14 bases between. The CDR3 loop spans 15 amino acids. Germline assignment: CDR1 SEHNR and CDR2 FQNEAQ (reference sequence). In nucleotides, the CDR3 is TGTGCCAGCAGCTTAGACCGCGGGGGGGGGACTGAAGCTTTCTTT. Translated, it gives CASSLDRGGGTEAFF.

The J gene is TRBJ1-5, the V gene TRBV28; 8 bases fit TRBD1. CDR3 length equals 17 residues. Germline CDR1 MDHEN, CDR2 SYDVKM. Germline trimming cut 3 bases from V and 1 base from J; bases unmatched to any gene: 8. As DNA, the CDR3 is TGTGCCAGCAGTTTGAGGCAGGGGGCAGGCAGCAATCAGCCCCAGCATTTT. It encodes CASSLRQGAGSNQPQHF.

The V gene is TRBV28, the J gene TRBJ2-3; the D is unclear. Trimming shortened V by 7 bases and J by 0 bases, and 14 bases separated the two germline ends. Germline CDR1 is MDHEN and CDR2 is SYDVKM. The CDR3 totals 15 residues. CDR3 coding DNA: TGTGCCAGCACCGTGCGTAGCAGCAGCACAGATACGCAGTATTTT. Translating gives CASTVRSSSTDTQYF.

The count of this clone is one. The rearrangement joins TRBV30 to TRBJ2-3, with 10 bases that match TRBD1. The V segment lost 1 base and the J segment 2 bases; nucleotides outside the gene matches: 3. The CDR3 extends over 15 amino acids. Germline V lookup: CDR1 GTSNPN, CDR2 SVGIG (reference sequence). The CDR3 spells CAWSAGTGDTDTQYF. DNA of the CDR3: TGTGCCTGGAGTGCGGGGACAGGGGACACAGATACGCAGTATTTT.

Written as DNA, the CDR3 is TGCGCCAGCAGCCCGAGAGACTCTGGAAACACCATATATTTT. Translated, it gives CASSPRDSGNTIYF. The rearrangement joins TRBV4-1 to TRBJ1-3; D remains ambiguous. CDR1 is MGHRA, CDR2 YSYEKL, per germline. V was clipped by 4 bases and J by 0 bases, with 7 bases between them. The CDR3 is made up of 14 amino acids.

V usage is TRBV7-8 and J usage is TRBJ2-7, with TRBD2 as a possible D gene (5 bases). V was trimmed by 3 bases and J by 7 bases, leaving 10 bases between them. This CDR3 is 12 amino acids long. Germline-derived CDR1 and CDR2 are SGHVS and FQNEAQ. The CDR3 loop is CASSFLAGEQYF. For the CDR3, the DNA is TGTGCCAGCAGCTTTCTAGCTGGGGAGCAGTACTTC.

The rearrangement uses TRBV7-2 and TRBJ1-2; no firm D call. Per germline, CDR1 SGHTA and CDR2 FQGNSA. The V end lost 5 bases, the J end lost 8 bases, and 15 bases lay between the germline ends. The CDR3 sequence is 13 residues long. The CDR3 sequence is CASSPGVPRGYTF. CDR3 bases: TGTGCCAGCAGCCCGGGAGTTCCAAGGGGCTACACCTTC.

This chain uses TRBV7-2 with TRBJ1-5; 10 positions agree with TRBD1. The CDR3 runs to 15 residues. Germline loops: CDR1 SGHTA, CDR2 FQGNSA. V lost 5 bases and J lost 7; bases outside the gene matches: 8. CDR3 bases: TGTGCCAGCAGCCGAGGACAGGGGGTGGGACAGCCCCAGCATTTT. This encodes CASSRGQGVGQPQHF.

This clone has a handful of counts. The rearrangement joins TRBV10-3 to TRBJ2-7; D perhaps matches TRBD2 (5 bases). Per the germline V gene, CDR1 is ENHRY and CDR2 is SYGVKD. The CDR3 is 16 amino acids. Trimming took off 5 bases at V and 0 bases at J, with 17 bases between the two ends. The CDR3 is CAISQTSPTNSYEQYF. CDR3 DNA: TGTGCCATCAGTCAAACTAGTCCCACTAACTCCTACGAGCAGTACTTC.

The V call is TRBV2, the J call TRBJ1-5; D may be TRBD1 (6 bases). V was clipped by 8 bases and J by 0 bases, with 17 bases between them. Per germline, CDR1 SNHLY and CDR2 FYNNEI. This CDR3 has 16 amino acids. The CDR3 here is CASCGTFFDSNQPQHF. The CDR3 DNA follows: TGTGCCAGCTGTGGGACATTTTTTGATAGCAATCAGCCCCAGCATTTT.

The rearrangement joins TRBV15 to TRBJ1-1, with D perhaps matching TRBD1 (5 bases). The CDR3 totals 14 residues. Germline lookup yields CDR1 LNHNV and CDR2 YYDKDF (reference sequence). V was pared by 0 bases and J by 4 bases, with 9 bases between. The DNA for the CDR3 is TGTGCCACCAGCAGAGATCCAGGGCCCACTGAAGCTTTCTTT. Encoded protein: CATSRDPGPTEAFF.

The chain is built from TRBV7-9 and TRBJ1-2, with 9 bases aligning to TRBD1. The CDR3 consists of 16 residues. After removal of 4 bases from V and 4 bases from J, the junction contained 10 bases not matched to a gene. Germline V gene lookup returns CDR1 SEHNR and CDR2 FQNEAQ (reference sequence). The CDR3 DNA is TGTGCCAGCAGCTCGAACCCCGGGACAGGGAGCTATGGCTACACCTTC. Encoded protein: CASSSNPGTGSYGYTF.

The DNA of the CDR3 is TGTGCCAGCAGCTTAGGGCTAGCAGCAGATACGCAGTATTTT. This translates into CASSLGLAADTQYF. The V gene is TRBV7-2, the J gene TRBJ2-3, with D perhaps TRBD2 (5 bases). V lost 1 base to trimming and J lost 4 bases, with 9 bases between them. The CDR3 runs to 14 residues. Germline values: CDR1 SGHTA, CDR2 FQGNSA.

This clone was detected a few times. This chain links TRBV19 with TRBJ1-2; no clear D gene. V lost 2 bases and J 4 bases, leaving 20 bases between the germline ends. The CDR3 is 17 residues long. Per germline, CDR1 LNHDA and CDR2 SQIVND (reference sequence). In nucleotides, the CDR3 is TGTGCCAGTAGTATAACGGGGAACAGCCGACGCTTCTATGGCTACACCTTC. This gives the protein CASSITGNSRRFYGYTF.

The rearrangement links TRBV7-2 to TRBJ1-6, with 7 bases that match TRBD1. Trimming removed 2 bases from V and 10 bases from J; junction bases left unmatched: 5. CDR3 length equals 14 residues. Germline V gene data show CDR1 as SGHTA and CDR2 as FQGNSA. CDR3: CASSLRGPRSPLHF. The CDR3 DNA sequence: TGTGCCAGCAGCTTAAGGGGGCCAAGGTCACCCCTCCACTTT. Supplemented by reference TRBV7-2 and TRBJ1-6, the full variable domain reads GAGVSQSPSNKVTEKGKDVELRCDPISGHTALYWYRQSLGQGLEFLIYFQGNSAPDKSGLPSDRFSAERTGGSVSTLTIQRTQQEDSAVYLCASSLRGPRSPLHFGNGTRLTVT.

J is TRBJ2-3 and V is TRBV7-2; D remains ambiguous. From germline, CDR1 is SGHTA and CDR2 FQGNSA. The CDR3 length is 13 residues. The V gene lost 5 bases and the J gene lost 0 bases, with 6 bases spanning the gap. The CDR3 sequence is CASSPTSTDTQYF. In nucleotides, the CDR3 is TGTGCCAGCAGCCCGACAAGCACAGATACGCAGTATTTT.

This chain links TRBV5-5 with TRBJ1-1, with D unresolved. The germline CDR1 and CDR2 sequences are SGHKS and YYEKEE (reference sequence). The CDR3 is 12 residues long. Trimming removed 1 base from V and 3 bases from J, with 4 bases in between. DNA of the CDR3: TGTGCCAGCAGCTTGTCGGACACTGAAGCTTTCTTT. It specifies CASSLSDTEAFF.